This T cell receptor (beta chain) was observed in a study of OX40 agonist ivuxolimab in advanced cancers. Across the whole study: All patients had ivuxolimab intravenously every 2 weeks at 0.01 to 10 mg/kg. Study-level results: The study found that CD8+ T cells averaged more expanded clones than CD4+.

Assay: immunoSEQ multiplex PCR; the TCRdb copy retains only in-frame clones and omits some. The sample contains fewer than 55,000 clones, approximately 90% of which appear only once. About this clone itself: Antigen specificity is unknown.

This material consisted of CD4+ or CD8+ T cells sorted from blood, taken in a trial of the OX40 agonist ivuxolimab. The receptor was derived from an adult with an advanced solid tumor such as melanoma, head and neck, liver or kidney cancer.

The CDR3 region has the DNA TGTGCCAGCAGCCCATCCGGTGGGGGGGCTGGTGCAGCAGCTTTCTTT. This encodes CASSPSGGGAGAAAFF. The V gene is TRBV9, the J gene TRBJ1-1; a weak D match, TRBD1 (6 bases). Germline values: CDR1 SGDLS, CDR2 YYNGEE. The CDR3 has 16 amino acids. V gave up 4 bases and J gave up 10 bases, with 26 bases separating them.